This TCR beta chain was observed in a study of cytomegalovirus exposure and HLA in healthy donors. Regarding this clone: Its target is not known.

After removal of 4 bases from V and 0 bases from J, the junction contained 6 bases not matched to a gene. This CDR3 region has 16 residues. CDR1 and CDR2 (germline): LNHNV, YYDKDF (reference sequence). Researchers ran the PCR with 60 Vbeta and 13 Jbeta primers. Some clones are missing from TCRdb's copy, which holds only in-frame ones; the method was immunoSEQ multiplex PCR. The repertoire consists of some 200,000 clones, with 70% occurring once and the leading ten covering less than 3%. Notes on the study in general: Being indistinguishable, some V segments were excluded, TRBV6-2 and TRBV6-3 among them. A later analysis showed HLA-associated TCR beta chains outstripping equally common others in clonal expansion.

The V gene is TRBV15, the J gene TRBJ2-3, with 8 positions matching TRBD2. Sequencing was performed on PBMCs. The sequence came from a man aged 40-50 years in good health and CMV-seropositive. CDR3 sequence: CATSILAEASTDTQYF. CDR3 nucleotide sequence: TGTGCCACCAGCATACTAGCGGAGGCTAGCACAGATACGCAGTATTTT. The whole variable domain, filled in from reference TRBV15 and TRBJ2-3, reads DAMVIQNPRYQVTQFGKPVTLSCSQTLNHNVMYWYQQKSSQAPKLLFHYYDKDFNNEADTPDNFQSRRPNTSFCFLDIRSPGLGDTAMYLCATSILAEASTDTQYFGPGTRLTVL.